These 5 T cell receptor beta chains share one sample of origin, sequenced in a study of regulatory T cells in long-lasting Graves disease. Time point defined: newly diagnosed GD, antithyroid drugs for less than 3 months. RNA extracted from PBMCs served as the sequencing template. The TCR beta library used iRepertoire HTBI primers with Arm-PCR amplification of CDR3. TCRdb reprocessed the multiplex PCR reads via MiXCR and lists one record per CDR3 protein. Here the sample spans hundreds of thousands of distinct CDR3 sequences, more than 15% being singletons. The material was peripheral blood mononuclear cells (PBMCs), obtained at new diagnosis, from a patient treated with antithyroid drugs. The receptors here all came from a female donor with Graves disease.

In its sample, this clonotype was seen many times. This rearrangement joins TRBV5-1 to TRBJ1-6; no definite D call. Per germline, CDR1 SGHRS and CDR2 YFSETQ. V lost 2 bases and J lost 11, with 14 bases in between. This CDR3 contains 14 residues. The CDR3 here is CASSLMAVETPLHF. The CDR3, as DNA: TGCGCCAGCAGCTTAATGGCGGTGGAAACACCCCTCCACTTT.

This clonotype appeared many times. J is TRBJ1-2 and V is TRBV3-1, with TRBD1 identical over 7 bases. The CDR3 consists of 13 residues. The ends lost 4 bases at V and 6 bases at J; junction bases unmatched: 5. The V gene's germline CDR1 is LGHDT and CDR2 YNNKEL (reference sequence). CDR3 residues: CASSPRQGNGYTF. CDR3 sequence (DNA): TGTGCCAGCAGCCCCCGACAGGGTAATGGCTACACCTTC.

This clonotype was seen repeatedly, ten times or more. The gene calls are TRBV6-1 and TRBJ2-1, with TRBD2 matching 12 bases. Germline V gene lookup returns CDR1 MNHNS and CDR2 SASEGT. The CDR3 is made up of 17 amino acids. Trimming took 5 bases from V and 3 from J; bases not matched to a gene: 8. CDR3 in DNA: TGTGCCAGCAGTCCTAGCGGGAGGGTCCCCTTCTACAATGAGCAGTTCTTC. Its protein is CASSPSGRVPFYNEQFF.

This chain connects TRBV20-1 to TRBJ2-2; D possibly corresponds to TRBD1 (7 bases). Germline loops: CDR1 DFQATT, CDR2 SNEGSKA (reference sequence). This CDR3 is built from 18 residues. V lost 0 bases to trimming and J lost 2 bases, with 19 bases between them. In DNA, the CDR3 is TGCAGTGCTAGAGATCGAAACCGCGGGACAGCAAACACCGGGGAGCTGTTTTTT. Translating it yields CSARDRNRGTANTGELFF.

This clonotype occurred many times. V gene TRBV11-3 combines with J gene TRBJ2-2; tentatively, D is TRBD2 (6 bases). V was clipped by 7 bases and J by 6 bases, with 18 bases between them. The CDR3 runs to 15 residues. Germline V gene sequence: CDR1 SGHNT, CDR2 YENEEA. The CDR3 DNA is TGTGCCAGCACCGGGGGAAAAAAAGCTGCCGGGGAGCTGTTTTTT. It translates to CASTGGKKAAGELFF.